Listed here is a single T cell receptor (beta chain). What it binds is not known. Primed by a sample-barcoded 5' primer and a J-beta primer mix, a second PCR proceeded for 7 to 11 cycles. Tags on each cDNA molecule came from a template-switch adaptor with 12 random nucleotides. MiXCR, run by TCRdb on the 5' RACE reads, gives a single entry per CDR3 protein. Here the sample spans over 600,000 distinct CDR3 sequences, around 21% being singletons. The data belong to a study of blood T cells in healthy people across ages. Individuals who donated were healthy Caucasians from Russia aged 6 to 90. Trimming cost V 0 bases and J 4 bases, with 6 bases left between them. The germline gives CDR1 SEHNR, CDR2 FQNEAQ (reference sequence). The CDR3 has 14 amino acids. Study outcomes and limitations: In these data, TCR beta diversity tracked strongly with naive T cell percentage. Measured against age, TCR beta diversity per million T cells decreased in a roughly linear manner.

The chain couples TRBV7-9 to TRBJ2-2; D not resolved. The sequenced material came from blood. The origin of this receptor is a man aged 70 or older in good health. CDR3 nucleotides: TGTGCCAGCAGCTTAGCAACGCCCACCGGGGAGCTGTTTTTT. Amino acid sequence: CASSLATPTGELFF.